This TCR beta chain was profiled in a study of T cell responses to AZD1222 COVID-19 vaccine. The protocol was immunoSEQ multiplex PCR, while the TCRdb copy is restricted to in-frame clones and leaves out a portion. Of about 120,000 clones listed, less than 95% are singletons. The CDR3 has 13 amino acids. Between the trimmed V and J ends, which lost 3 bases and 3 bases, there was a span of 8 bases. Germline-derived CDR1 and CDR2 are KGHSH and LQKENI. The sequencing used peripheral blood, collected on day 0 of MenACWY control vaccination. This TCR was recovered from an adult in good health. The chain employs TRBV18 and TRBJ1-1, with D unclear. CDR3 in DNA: TGTGCCAGCTCACCTGAGGAGTACACTGAAGCTTTCTTT. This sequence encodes CASSPEEYTEAFF.